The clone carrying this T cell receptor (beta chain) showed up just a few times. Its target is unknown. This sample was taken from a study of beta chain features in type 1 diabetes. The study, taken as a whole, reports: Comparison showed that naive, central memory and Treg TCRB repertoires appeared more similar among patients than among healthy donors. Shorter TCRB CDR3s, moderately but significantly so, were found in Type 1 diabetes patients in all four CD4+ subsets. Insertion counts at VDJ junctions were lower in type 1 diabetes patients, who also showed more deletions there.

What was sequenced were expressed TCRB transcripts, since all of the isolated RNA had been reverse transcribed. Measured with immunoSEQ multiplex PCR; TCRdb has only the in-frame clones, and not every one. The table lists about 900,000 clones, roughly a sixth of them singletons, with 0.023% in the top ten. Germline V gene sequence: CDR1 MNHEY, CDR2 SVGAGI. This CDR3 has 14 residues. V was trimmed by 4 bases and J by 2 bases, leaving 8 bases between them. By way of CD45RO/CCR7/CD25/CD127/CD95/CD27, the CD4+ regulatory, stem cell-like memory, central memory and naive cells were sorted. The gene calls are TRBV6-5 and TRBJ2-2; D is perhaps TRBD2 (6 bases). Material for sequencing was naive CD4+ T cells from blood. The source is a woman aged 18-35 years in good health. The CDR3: CASSLGGNTGELFF. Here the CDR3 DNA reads TGTGCCAGCAGTTTGGGGGGTAACACCGGGGAGCTGTTTTTT.